Listed below are T cell receptor beta chains from one sample, sequenced in a study of identical twins. TCRdb re-called the 5' RACE reads with MiXCR, one entry per CDR3 protein. The sample records some 590,000 distinct CDR3 sequences, around 9.6% being singletons. The same specimen was also included in a second study, on yellow fever vaccine responses in identical twins.

What was sequenced was PBMCs. The receptors derive from a woman younger than 35 in good health. CDR3s include the opening cysteine and the closing phenylalanine or tryptophan. A D gene is named only where the DNA matches it firmly. Part of the rows lack a size; the others show once, few, many or a class for expanded clones.

V gene	clone size	D gene	J gene	CDR3 protein	CDR3 DNA
TRBV28	.	TRBD2	TRBJ2-4	CASSLGSGGDGQYF	TGTGCCAGCAGTTTGGGTAGCGGGGGGGATGGTCAGTACTTC
TRBV7-2	many	.	TRBJ2-7	CASMGAGPRSYEQYF	TGTGCCAGCATGGGGGCAGGTCCGCGCTCCTACGAGCAGTACTTC
TRBV4-3	.	.	TRBJ1-6	CASSQEWGADSPLHF	TGCGCCAGCAGCCAAGAATGGGGCGCGGATTCACCCCTCCACTTT
TRBV5-1	.	.	TRBJ2-1	CASRVTASSYNEQFF	TGCGCCAGCAGAGTCACGGCTAGCTCTTACAATGAGCAGTTCTTC
TRBV7-3	few	.	TRBJ2-5	CASSPLGGHQETQYF	TGTGCCAGCAGCCCCCTCGGCGGTCACCAAGAGACCCAGTACTTC
TRBV4-2	few	.	TRBJ2-1	CASSQGQNRINYNEQFF	TGTGCCAGCAGCCAAGGACAAAACAGAATTAACTACAATGAGCAGTTCTTC
TRBV6-2/TRBV6-3	many	TRBD2	TRBJ2-7	CASSYVSGGSYEQYF	TGTGCCAGCAGTTATGTGTCGGGAGGCTCCTACGAGCAGTACTTC
TRBV4-1	many	.	TRBJ2-7	CASSQVITQKAYEQYF	TGCGCCAGCAGCCAAGTGATCACCCAGAAGGCCTACGAGCAGTACTTC
TRBV20-1	many	.	TRBJ1-1	CSANRLMNTEAFF	TGCAGTGCTAACAGACTCATGAACACTGAAGCTTTCTTT
TRBV19	many	.	TRBJ2-1	CASSIVRWEQFF	TGTGCCAGTAGTATAGTACGCTGGGAGCAGTTCTTC
TRBV6-2/TRBV6-3	.	TRBD2	TRBJ2-7	CASRGGLAGVYEQYF	TGTGCCAGCAGGGGGGGACTAGCGGGAGTCTACGAGCAGTACTTC
TRBV12-3/TRBV12-4	.	TRBD1	TRBJ1-2	CASSLELGTAFNYGYTF	TGTGCCAGCAGTTTAGAATTAGGGACAGCCTTTAACTATGGCTACACCTTC
TRBV10-3	many	.	TRBJ2-3	CAISQTPHAQYF	TGTGCCATCTCCCAGACCCCTCATGCGCAGTATTTT
TRBV6-1	many	TRBD1	TRBJ1-6	CASRRDRDNSPLHF	TGTGCCAGCAGGAGGGACAGGGATAATTCACCCCTCCACTTT
TRBV2	.	TRBD1	TRBJ1-5	CASSERQGPNQPQHF	TGTGCCAGCAGTGAAAGACAGGGGCCGAATCAGCCCCAGCATTTT
TRBV12-3/TRBV12-4	.	.	TRBJ2-3	CASSLNEPSTDTQYF	TGTGCCAGCAGTTTAAACGAGCCCAGCACAGATACGCAGTATTTT
TRBV5-5	.	.	TRBJ2-5	CASSLVRITQYF	TGTGCCAGCAGCTTGGTTAGGATTACCCAGTACTTC
TRBV27	few	.	TRBJ2-1	CASMGIGATYNEQFF	TGTGCCAGCATGGGGATCGGCGCTACCTACAATGAGCAGTTCTTC
TRBV6-1	.	.	TRBJ1-2	CASSQRDNYGYTF	TGTGCCAGCAGTCAACGGGACAACTATGGCTACACCTTC
TRBV29-1	few	.	TRBJ1-2	CSVFPGLREGYTF	TGCAGCGTTTTCCCCGGGCTCAGGGAAGGCTACACCTTC
TRBV7-2	few	TRBD2	TRBJ2-5	CASSVSGTLETQYF	TGTGCCAGCAGCGTTAGCGGGACCCTAGAGACCCAGTACTTC
TRBV12-3/TRBV12-4	many	TRBD1	TRBJ2-2	CASRPGQGGSRTGELFF	TGTGCCAGCAGACCCGGACAGGGCGGATCGAGGACCGGGGAGCTGTTTTTT
TRBV5-1	once	.	TRBJ2-1	CASSLNPVSYNEQFF	TGCGCCAGCAGTTTAAACCCTGTCTCCTACAATGAGCAGTTCTTC
TRBV20-1	many	.	TRBJ1-1	CSAREGRGAGTEAFF	TGCAGTGCTAGAGAGGGGCGGGGGGCCGGCACTGAAGCTTTCTTT
TRBV15	few	TRBD1	TRBJ2-6	CATSRDRVYGANVLTF	TGTGCCACCAGCAGGGACAGGGTCTATGGGGCCAACGTCCTGACTTTC
TRBV4-3	few	.	TRBJ1-4	CASSQVGGDDEKLFF	TGCGCCAGCAGCCAAGTTGGGGGGGATGATGAAAAACTGTTTTTT
TRBV12-3/TRBV12-4	.	.	TRBJ2-6	CASSPRVFSGANVLTF	TGTGCCAGCAGCCCAAGGGTGTTCTCTGGGGCCAACGTCCTGACTTTC
TRBV5-1	.	.	TRBJ1-3	CASSLAISTEYSGNTIYF	TGCGCCAGCAGCTTGGCCATCTCGACGGAGTACTCTGGAAACACCATATATTTT
TRBV7-9	few	.	TRBJ2-5	CASSSSGYGETQYF	TGTGCCAGCAGCTCCTCAGGGTACGGGGAGACCCAGTACTTC